This T cell receptor (beta chain) is drawn from a study of blood T cell repertoires in COVID-19. Turning to the study itself: The United States, Italy and Spain were the sources of the acute and convalescent COVID-19 samples. Nucleic acid was either cDNA or gDNA, and it came from T cells, B-cell-depleted T cells, or PBMCs.

Authors' processing steps: Quantification of nucleated cells was approximated via reference gene primer amplification. Sequencing used immunoSEQ multiplex PCR; TCRdb keeps in-frame clones, though not all of them. The V and J calls and clone size come from that table; D and trimming were worked out from the DNA. The sample has fewer than 600,000 clones, 85% to 90% seen once. The origin of this receptor is a man aged 18 to 30 with COVID-19, enrolled during active disease. Sequences were obtained from peripheral blood.

CDR3 in DNA: TGTGCCAGCAGCCAAGGTTTCCTAGCGGGAGAAGGGGAGACCCAGTACTTC. Translating it yields CASSQGFLAGEGETQYF. The V and J genes are TRBV14 and TRBJ2-5, with 10 positions matching TRBD2. The germline CDR1 and CDR2 sequences are SGHDN and FVKESK. This CDR3 has 17 amino acids. V was pared by 1 base and J by 5 bases, with 10 bases of the junction left unmatched. Drawing the rest from reference TRBV14 and TRBJ2-5, the complete variable domain is EAGVTQFPSHSVIEKGQTVTLRCDPISGHDNLYWYRRVMGKEIKFLLHFVKESKQDESGMPNNRFLAERTGGTYSTLKVQPAELEDSGVYFCASSQGFLAGEGETQYFGPGTRLLVL.